The 24 T cell receptor beta chains below all came from one sample that was sequenced in a study of blood T cell repertoires in COVID-19 (dated by TCRdb to 2019 to 2021). Libraries came from the immunoSEQ multiplex PCR assay. In its TCRdb copy, this immuneACCESS table keeps in-frame sequences only and misses some clones. Where compared with another copy, unresolved V genes explain less than half of these, and the others have no known cause. This sample holds approximately 290,000 clones; 90% were observed only once. The leading ten clones occupy around 1.1% of the sample. The material sequenced was PBMCs or T cells enriched from blood (not recorded which). All receptors derive from a woman aged 25-40 years who had recovered from COVID-19.

This chain connects TRBV7-9 to TRBJ2-1, with TRBD1 matching 8 bases. V lost 1 base, J lost 8 bases, and 4 bases stayed unmatched. The germline V gene encodes CDR1 SEHNR and CDR2 FQNEAQ (reference sequence). This CDR3 is 14 amino acids long. CDR3 bases: TGTGCCAGCAGCTTAGGACAGGGGTTCGATGAGCAGTTCTTC. This translates into CASSLGQGFDEQFF.

The chain recombines TRBV19 with TRBJ1-5; 9 nucleotides line up with TRBD1. V lost 6 bases and J lost 4; bases outside the gene matches: 7. Looked up from germline, CDR1 is LNHDA and CDR2 is SQIVND (reference sequence). CDR3 length: 15 residues. This chain's CDR3 is CASRATGGYNQPQHF. The CDR3 DNA follows: TGTGCCAGTAGGGCGACAGGGGGTTATAATCAGCCCCAGCATTTT.

This clone showed up just once. The chain couples TRBV16 to TRBJ1-5; 7 nucleotides agree with TRBD1. The CDR3 has 16 residues. The J segment lost 2 bases and the V segment lost 4 bases, leaving 8 bases of the junction unmatched. Germline V gene sequence: CDR1 KGHSY, CDR2 FQNENV. CDR3 nucleotide sequence: TGTGCCAGCAGCCGACCCACAGGGGTAGGCAATCAGCCCCAGCATTTT. Its protein is CASSRPTGVGNQPQHF.

The CDR3: CASSLSLTRLVRETQYF. CDR3 bases: TGTGCCAGCAGCTTATCATTAACCCGACTAGTCCGGGAGACCCAGTACTTC. The chain links TRBV7-8 to TRBJ2-5; maybe TRBD2 (6 bases). Per the germline V gene, CDR1 is SGHVS and CDR2 is FQNEAQ. With 2 bases removed from V and 5 bases from J, the gap between germline ends came to 21 bases. CDR3 size: 17 residues. The full variable domain, in which reference TRBV7-8 and TRBJ2-5 provide the parts outside the CDR3, is GAGVSQSPRYKVAKRGQDVALRCDPISGHVSLFWYQQALGQGPEFLTYFQNEAQLDKSGLPSDRFFAERPEGSVSTLKIQRTQQEDSAVYLCASSLSLTRLVRETQYFGPGTRLLVL.

V and J are TRBV7-2 and TRBJ2-3, with no clear D. The CDR3 covers 16 residues. The V end was cut by 0 bases, the J end by 1 base, with 11 bases between. CDR1 is SGHTA and CDR2 is FQGNSA in the germline V gene. CDR3 sequence: CASSLARVAGTDTQYF. The DNA for the CDR3 is TGTGCCAGCAGCTTAGCGCGAGTAGCAGGCACAGATACGCAGTATTTT.

The DNA for the CDR3 is TGTGCCAGCTCACCGGGGAGGGCGGAAGGAGAAAAACTGTTTTTT. Residues: CASSPGRAEGEKLFF. This chain connects TRBV18 to TRBJ1-4; D call uncertain. This CDR3 region has 15 residues. V lost 3 bases, J lost 8 bases, and 16 bases lay in between. Germline lookup yields CDR1 KGHSH and CDR2 LQKENI.

Notes on this clone: A read error may account for a junction end that differs from germline. CDR3 region: CASSLQQGGRGNTIYF. The CDR3 DNA reads TGTGCTAGCAGCTTACAGCAGGGTGGAAGAGGAAACACCATATATTTT. This chain connects TRBV7-7 to TRBJ1-3; a weak D match, TRBD1 (5 bases). Germline loops: CDR1 SSHAT, CDR2 FNYEAQ (reference sequence). This CDR3 contains 16 residues.

The gene calls are TRBV28 and TRBJ1-5, with D possibly TRBD1 on 6 matching bases. Trimming took off 6 bases at V and 7 bases at J, with 16 bases between the two ends. Germline CDR1 is MDHEN and CDR2 is SYDVKM. The CDR3 totals 14 residues. Written as DNA, the CDR3 is TGTGCCAGCAGATACCAGGGGTCAGGACAGCCCCAGCATTTT. This codes for CASRYQGSGQPQHF.

The CDR3 loop is CASGKPGGDEKLFF. CDR3 DNA: TGTGCCAGCGGGAAACCAGGGGGAGATGAAAAACTGTTTTTT. This rearrangement joins TRBV27 to TRBJ1-4, with 7 bases identical to TRBD1. The germline V gene encodes CDR1 MNHEY and CDR2 SMNVEV (reference sequence). J was trimmed by 6 bases and V by 8 bases; bases with no gene match: 9. This CDR3 spans 14 amino acids.

The chain uses TRBV28 and TRBJ1-5; TRBD1 might be the D (6 bases). V lost 7 bases, J lost 0 bases, and 16 bases lay in between. In germline, CDR1 is MDHEN, CDR2 SYDVKM. The CDR3 has 16 amino acids. The CDR3 spells CASIPSGGYSNQPQHF. The CDR3 DNA follows: TGTGCCAGCATCCCCTCGGGGGGCTATAGCAATCAGCCCCAGCATTTT. The complete variable domain, with remaining parts taken from reference TRBV28 and TRBJ1-5, reads DVKVTQSSRYLVKRTGEKVFLECVQDMDHENMFWYRQDPGLGLRLIYFSYDVKMKEKGDIPEGYSVSREKKERFSLILESASTNQTSMYLCASIPSGGYSNQPQHFGDGTRLSIL.

The V gene is TRBV29-1, the J gene TRBJ2-1; D is possibly TRBD2 (8 bases). Per germline, CDR1 SQVTM and CDR2 ANQGSEA. This CDR3 comprises 14 residues. CDR3 DNA sequence: TGCAGTGTGACAGGGACTAGGATTTACAATGAGCAGTTCTTC. It specifies CSVTGTRIYNEQFF.

The chain is built from TRBV11-2 and TRBJ2-1, with 9 bases fitting TRBD2. V shed 2 bases, J shed 3 bases, and the junction held 5 bases outside the gene matches. The CDR3 runs 16 residues. Germline CDR1 SGHAT, CDR2 FQNNGV. The CDR3 spells CASSLQTSGNYNEQFF. The CDR3 nucleotides read TGTGCCAGCAGCTTACAGACTAGCGGTAACTACAATGAGCAGTTCTTC.

This clone was found once. The rearrangement uses TRBV6-5 and TRBJ2-7; 7 positions match TRBD1. This CDR3 region has 13 residues. Trimming cost V 5 bases and J 6 bases; bases outside gene matches: 7. Germline V CDR1 and CDR2: MNHEY, SVGAGI. Written as DNA, the CDR3 is TGTGCCAGCAGTAGCACCTCAGGGGGCGAGCAGTACTTC. Its translation: CASSSTSGGEQYF.

This clone was seen once. The CDR3 DNA follows: TGTGCCAGCAGCGGACAGGGAAGCTCCTACAATGAGCAGTTCTTC. This gives the protein CASSGQGSSYNEQFF. The chain uses TRBV9 and TRBJ2-1; the match to TRBD1 covers 7 bases. Trimming took 3 bases from V and 0 from J; bases not matched to a gene: 3. This CDR3 spans 15 amino acids. CDR1 SGDLS and CDR2 YYNGEE come from the germline V gene.

CDR3: CSAHLDSGQETQYF. CDR3 nucleotides: TGCAGCGCACACCTGGACAGTGGGCAAGAGACCCAGTACTTC. This chain links TRBV29-1 with TRBJ2-5; possibly TRBD1 for D (6 bases). Germline lookup yields CDR1 SQVTM and CDR2 ANQGSEA. The V end was cut by 7 bases, the J end by 2 bases, with 17 bases between. The CDR3 totals 14 residues.

The chain combines TRBV9 with TRBJ2-1; D might be TRBD1 (6 bases). V lost 3 bases to trimming and J lost 6 bases, with 28 bases between them. The CDR3 covers 19 residues. The germline CDR1 and CDR2 sequences are SGDLS and YYNGEE. The CDR3 DNA sequence: TGTGCCAGCAGCGCCCGCCCCGTTTCAACAGGGCGCTCGATCAATGAGCAGTTCTTC. Protein: CASSARPVSTGRSINEQFF. Combining the CDR3 with reference TRBV9 and TRBJ2-1 gives the whole variable domain DSGVTQTPKHLITATGQRVTLRCSPRSGDLSVYWYQQSLDQGLQFLIQYYNGEERAKGNILERFSAQQFPDLHSELNLSSLELGDSALYFCASSARPVSTGRSINEQFFGPGTRLTVL.

Only one count was recorded for this clone. V and J are TRBV7-9 and TRBJ2-1; 10 nucleotides match TRBD2. There are 16 residues in the CDR3. The germline V gene encodes CDR1 SEHNR and CDR2 FQNEAQ (reference sequence). The J segment lost 5 bases and the V segment lost 4 bases, leaving 8 bases of the junction unmatched. CDR3 in DNA: TGTGCCAGCAGCTATCTAGCGGGAGTAATGGACAATGAGCAGTTCTTC. This encodes CASSYLAGVMDNEQFF.

This chain uses TRBV2 with TRBJ2-2, with a weak D call TRBD2 (6 bases). The CDR3 is 15 amino acids. Between the trimmed V and J ends, which lost 7 bases and 1 base, there was a span of 13 bases. Per the germline V gene, CDR1 is SNHLY and CDR2 is FYNNEI. The CDR3 spells CASNGRGKNTGELFF. In DNA, the CDR3 is TGTGCCAGCAATGGACGCGGGAAGAACACCGGGGAGCTGTTTTTT.

The gene calls are TRBV14 and TRBJ2-1; 7 nucleotides match TRBD1. After removal of 0 bases from V and 9 bases from J, the junction contained 5 bases not matched to a gene. The germline V gene has CDR1 SGHDN and CDR2 FVKESK. This CDR3 has 14 amino acids. CDR3 nucleotides: TGTGCCAGCAGCCAAGAGACAGGGTTTGGTGAGCAGTTCTTC. Amino acids: CASSQETGFGEQFF.

About this clone: Germline is not matched at one junction end, which may reflect a read error. The CDR3 DNA is TGTGCCAGCAGCTTGGTCCAAACTAGCGGGAGGTTAGGTGCTGTCTTC. Amino acid sequence: CASSLVQTSGRLGAVF. V is TRBV7-9 and J is TRBJ2-1; 12 bases are a match to TRBD2. The CDR3 has 16 residues. The germline gives CDR1 SEHNR, CDR2 FQNEAQ (reference sequence).

This clone was observed a few times. The V call is TRBV5-1, the J call TRBJ1-6, with 9 positions matching TRBD1. J was trimmed by 0 bases and V by 4 bases; bases with no gene match: 5. CDR3 length: 17 amino acids. Germline values: CDR1 SGHRS, CDR2 YFSETQ. CDR3 residues: CASSLGTGSSYNSPLHF. DNA of the CDR3: TGCGCCAGCAGCCTGGGGACAGGGAGCTCCTATAATTCACCCCTCCACTTT.

In its sample, this clone was seen a few times. This sequence joins TRBV6-5 and TRBJ2-1; 10 bases fit TRBD1. V lost 6 bases to trimming and J lost 3 bases; unmatched junction nucleotides: 5. Germline V gene lookup returns CDR1 MNHEY and CDR2 SVGAGI. This CDR3 has 15 amino acids. DNA for the CDR3: TGTGCCAGCAGCACCGGGACAGGGGACTACAATGAGCAGTTCTTC. It codes for CASSTGTGDYNEQFF.

The chain recombines TRBV28 with TRBJ2-3, with 10 nucleotides matching TRBD2. Germline lookup yields CDR1 MDHEN and CDR2 SYDVKM. The ends lost 5 bases at V and 6 bases at J; junction bases unmatched: 8. The CDR3 is 15 amino acids. The CDR3 DNA follows: TGTGCCAGCAGTCCATCCCTAGCGGGAGCCGATACGCAGTATTTT. Protein: CASSPSLAGADTQYF.

This chain links TRBV12-3 or TRBV12-4 with TRBJ2-4, with D maybe TRBD1 (6 bases). There are 13 residues in the CDR3. Trimming shortened V by 3 bases and J by 7 bases, and 10 bases separated the two germline ends. For the CDR3, the DNA is TGTGCCAGCAGTTTCCAGGGGTGGAACATTCAGTACTTC. Translated, it gives CASSFQGWNIQYF.